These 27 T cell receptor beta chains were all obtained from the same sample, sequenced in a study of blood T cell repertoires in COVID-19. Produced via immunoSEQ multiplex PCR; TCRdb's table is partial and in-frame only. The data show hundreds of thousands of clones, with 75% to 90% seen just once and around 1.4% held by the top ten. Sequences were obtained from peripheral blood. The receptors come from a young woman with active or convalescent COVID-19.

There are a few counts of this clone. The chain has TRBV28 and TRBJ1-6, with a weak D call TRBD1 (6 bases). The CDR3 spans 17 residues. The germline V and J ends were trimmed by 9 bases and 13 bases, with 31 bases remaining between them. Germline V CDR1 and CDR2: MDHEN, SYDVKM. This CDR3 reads CARETSQGSEEVYPLHF. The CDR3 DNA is TGTGCCAGGGAAACTTCCCAGGGGTCGGAGGAGGTGTATCCCCTCCACTTT.

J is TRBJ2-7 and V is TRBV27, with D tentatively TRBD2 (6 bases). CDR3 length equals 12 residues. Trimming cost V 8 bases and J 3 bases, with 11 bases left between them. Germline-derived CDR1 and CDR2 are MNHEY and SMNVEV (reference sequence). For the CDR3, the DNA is TGTGCCAGCGGACACGGGGGCTACGAGCAGTACTTC. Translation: CASGHGGYEQYF.

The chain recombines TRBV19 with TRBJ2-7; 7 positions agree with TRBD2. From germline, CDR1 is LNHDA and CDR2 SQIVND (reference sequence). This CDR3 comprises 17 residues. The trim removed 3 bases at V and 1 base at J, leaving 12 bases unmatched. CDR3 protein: CASSIGRFQAGSYEQYF. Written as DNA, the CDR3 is TGTGCCAGTAGTATTGGACGGTTTCAAGCGGGATCCTACGAGCAGTACTTC.

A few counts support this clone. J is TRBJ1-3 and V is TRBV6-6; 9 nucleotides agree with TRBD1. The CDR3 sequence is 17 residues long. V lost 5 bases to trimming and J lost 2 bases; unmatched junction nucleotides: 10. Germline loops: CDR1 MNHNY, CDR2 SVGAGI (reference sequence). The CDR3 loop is CASSPPPGQGTGNTIYF. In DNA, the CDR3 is TGTGCCAGCAGTCCACCCCCGGGACAGGGTACTGGAAACACCATATATTTT.

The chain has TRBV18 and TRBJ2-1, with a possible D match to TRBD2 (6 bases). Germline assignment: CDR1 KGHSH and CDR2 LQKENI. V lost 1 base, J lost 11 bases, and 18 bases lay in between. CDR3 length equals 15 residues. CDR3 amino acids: CASSPRDTGAEKQFF. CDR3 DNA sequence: TGTGCCAGCTCACCACGGGATACGGGAGCGGAGAAGCAGTTCTTC.

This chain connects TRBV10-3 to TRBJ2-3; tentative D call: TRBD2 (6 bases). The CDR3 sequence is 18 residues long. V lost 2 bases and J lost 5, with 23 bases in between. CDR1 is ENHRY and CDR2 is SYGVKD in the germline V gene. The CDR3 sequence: CAISEERAVTRAGDTQYF. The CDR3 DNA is TGTGCCATCAGTGAGGAGAGGGCAGTAACTAGAGCGGGAGATACGCAGTATTTT.

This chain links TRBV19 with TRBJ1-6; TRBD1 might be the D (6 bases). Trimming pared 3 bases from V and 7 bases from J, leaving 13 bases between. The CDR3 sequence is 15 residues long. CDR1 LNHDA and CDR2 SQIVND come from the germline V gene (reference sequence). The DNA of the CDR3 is TGTGCCAGTAGTATCTTAACAGGGTGGAATTCACCCCTCCACTTT. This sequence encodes CASSILTGWNSPLHF.

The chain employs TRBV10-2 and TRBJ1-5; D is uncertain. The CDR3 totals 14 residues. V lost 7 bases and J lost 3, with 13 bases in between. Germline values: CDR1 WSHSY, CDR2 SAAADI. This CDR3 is CASTPSTVNQPQHF. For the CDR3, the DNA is TGCGCCAGCACCCCTAGCACGGTCAATCAGCCCCAGCATTTT.

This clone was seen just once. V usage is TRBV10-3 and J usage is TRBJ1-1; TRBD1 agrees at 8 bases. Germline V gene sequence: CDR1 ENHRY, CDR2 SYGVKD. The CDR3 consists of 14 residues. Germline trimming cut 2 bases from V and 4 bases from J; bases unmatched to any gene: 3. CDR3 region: CAISEAGGITEAFF. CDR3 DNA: TGTGCCATCAGTGAGGCAGGGGGCATCACTGAAGCTTTCTTT.

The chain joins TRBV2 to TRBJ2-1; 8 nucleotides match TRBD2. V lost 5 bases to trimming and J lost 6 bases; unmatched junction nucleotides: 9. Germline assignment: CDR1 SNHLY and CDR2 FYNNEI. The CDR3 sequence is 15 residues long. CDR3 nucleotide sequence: TGTGCCAGCAGTACCGCTGGACTAGCCGGCAATGAGCAGTTCTTC. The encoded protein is CASSTAGLAGNEQFF.

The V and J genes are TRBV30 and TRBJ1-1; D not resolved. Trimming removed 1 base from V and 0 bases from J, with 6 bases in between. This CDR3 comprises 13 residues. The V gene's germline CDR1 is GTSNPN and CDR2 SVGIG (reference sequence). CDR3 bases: TGTGCCTGGAGTGCAGGCGTGAACACTGAAGCTTTCTTT. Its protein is CAWSAGVNTEAFF.

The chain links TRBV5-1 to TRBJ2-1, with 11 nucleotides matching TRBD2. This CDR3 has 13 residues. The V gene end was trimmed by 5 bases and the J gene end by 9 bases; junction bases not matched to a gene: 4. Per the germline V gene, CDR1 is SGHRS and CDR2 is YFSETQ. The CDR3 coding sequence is TGCGCCAGCAGAACTAGCGGGAGTGGTGAGCAGTTCTTC. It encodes CASRTSGSGEQFF.

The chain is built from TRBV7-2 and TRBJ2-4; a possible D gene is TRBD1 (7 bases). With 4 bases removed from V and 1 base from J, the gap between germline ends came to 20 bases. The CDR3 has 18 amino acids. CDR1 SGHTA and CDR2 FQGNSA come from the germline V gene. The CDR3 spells CASSSYLRGAGAKNIQYF. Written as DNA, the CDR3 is TGTGCCAGCAGCTCATACCTCAGGGGGGCCGGGGCCAAAAACATTCAGTACTTC.

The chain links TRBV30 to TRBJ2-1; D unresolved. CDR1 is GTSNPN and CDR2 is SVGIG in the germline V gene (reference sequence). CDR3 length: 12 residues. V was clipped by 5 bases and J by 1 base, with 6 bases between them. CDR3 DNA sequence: TGTGCCTGGGACTGGTCCTACAATGAGCAGTTCTTC. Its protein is CAWDWSYNEQFF.

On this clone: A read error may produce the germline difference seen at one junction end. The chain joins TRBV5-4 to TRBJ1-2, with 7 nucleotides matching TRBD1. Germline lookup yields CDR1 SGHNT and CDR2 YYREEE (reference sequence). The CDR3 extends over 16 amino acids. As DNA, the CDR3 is TGTGCCAGCAGGTTGGGGACAGCTGCAGCTAACTATGGCTACACCTTC. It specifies CASRLGTAAANYGYTF.

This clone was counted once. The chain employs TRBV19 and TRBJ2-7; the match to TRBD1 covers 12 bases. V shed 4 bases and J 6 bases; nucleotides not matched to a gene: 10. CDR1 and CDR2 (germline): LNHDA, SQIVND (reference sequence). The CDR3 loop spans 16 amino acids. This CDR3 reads CASSRPGTGGLGEQYF. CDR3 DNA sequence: TGTGCCAGTAGTAGACCCGGGACAGGGGGCCTAGGCGAGCAGTACTTC.

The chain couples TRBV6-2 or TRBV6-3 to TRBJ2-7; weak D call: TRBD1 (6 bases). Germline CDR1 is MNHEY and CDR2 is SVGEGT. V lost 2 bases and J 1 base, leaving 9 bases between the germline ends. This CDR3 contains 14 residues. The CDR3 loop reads CASSYPTGSYEQYF. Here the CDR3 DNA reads TGTGCCAGCAGTTACCCGACAGGTTCCTACGAGCAGTACTTC.

DNA of the CDR3: TGCGCCAGCAGTCAATTGGGGACGGCTAGCGGGGGGCTCCCCGGTCGTAATGAGCAGTTCTTC. Its protein is CASSQLGTASGGLPGRNEQFF. The chain carries TRBV23-1 and TRBJ2-1; 11 bases line up with TRBD2. TRBV23-1 is an open reading frame whose function is uncertain. The CDR3 runs 21 residues. J was trimmed by 7 bases and V by 1 base; bases with no gene match: 21.

The CDR3 loop is CASSRYRSGNTEAFF. The CDR3 region has the DNA TGTGCCAGCAGTCGTTACAGAAGTGGGAACACTGAAGCTTTCTTT. V and J are TRBV6-5 and TRBJ1-1; D gene uncertain. Trimming took off 5 bases at V and 1 base at J, with 14 bases between the two ends. CDR3 length equals 15 residues. Germline V gene sequence: CDR1 MNHEY, CDR2 SVGAGI.

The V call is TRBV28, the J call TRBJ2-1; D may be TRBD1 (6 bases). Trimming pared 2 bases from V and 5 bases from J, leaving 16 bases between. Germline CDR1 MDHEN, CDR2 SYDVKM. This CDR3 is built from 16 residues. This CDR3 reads CASSLPLGAGNNEQFF. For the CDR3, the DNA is TGTGCCAGCAGTTTACCCTTGGGGGCGGGTAACAATGAGCAGTTCTTC.

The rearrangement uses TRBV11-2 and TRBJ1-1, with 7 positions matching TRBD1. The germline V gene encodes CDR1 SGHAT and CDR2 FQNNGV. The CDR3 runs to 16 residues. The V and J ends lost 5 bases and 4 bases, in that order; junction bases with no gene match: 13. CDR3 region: CASSDTMTGLVTEAFF. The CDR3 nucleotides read TGTGCCAGCAGCGATACCATGACAGGGTTAGTCACTGAAGCTTTCTTT.

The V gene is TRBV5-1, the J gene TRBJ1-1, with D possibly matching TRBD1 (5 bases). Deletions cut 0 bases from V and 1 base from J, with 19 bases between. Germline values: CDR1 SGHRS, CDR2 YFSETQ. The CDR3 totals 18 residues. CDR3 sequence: CASSLVAGRNDSNTEAFF. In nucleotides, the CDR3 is TGCGCCAGCAGCTTGGTCGCAGGGCGAAACGATTCGAACACTGAAGCTTTCTTT.

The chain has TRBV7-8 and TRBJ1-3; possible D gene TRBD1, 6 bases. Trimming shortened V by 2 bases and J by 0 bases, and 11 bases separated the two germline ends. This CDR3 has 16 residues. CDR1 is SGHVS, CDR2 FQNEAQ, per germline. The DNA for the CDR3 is TGTGCCAGCAGCTTATACAGGGAAGCCTCTGGAAACACCATATATTTT. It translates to CASSLYREASGNTIYF.

In nucleotides, the CDR3 is TGTGCCAGCAGCTCCACAGGGTACAATGAGCAGTTCTTC. Its translation: CASSSTGYNEQFF. The chain recombines TRBV7-9 with TRBJ2-1, with a possible D match to TRBD1 (6 bases). This CDR3 has 13 residues. The V end was cut by 4 bases, the J end by 4 bases, with 8 bases between. Germline CDR1 is SEHNR and CDR2 is FQNEAQ (reference sequence).

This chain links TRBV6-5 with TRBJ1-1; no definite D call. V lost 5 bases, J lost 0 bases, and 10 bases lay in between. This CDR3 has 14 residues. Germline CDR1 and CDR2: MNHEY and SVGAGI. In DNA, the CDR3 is TGTGCCAGCAGTCGGAGCTCCTTGAACACTGAAGCTTTCTTT. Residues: CASSRSSLNTEAFF.

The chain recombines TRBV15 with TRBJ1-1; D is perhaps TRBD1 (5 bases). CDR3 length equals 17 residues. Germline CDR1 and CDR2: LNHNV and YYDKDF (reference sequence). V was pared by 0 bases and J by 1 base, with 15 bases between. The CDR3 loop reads CATSRDPGRVGNTEAFF. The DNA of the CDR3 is TGTGCCACCAGCAGAGATCCAGGGAGGGTAGGGAACACTGAAGCTTTCTTT.

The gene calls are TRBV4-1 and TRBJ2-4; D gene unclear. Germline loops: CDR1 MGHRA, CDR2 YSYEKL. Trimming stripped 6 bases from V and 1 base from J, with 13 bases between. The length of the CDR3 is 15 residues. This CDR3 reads CASRRPGDAKNIQYF. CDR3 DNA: TGCGCCAGCAGGAGGCCCGGAGACGCCAAAAACATTCAGTACTTC.